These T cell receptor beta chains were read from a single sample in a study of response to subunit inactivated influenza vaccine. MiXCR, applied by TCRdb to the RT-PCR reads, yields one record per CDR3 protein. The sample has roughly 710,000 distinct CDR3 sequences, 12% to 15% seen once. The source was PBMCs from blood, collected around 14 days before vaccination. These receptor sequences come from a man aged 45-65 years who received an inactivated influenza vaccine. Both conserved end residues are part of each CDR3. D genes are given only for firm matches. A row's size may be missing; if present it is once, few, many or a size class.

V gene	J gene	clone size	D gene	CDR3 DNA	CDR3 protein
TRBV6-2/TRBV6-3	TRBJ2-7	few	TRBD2	TGTGCCAGCAGTTACCACGGGACTAGCGGGGCAACCTACGAGCAGTACTTC	CASSYHGTSGATYEQYF
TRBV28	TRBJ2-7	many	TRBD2	TGTGCCAGCAGTTTACTAGCGGAGTTCTACGAGCAGTACTTC	CASSLLAEFYEQYF
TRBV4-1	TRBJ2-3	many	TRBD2	TGCGCCAGCAGCCAACTAGGACTAGCTGGTACGCAGTATTTT	CASSQLGLAGTQYF
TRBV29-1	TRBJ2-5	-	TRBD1	TGCAGCGGGGGACAGCAAGAGACCCAGTACTTC	CSGGQQETQYF
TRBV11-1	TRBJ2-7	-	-	TGTGCCAGCAGACCCAGGGGAGTAAGCGAGCAGTACTTC	CASRPRGVSEQYF
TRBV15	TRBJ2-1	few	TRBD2	TGTGCCACCAGCAGAGGTAGCGGGACCTACAATGAGCAGTTCTTC	CATSRGSGTYNEQFF
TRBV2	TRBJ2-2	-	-	TGTGCCAGCAGTGCACTAGCGAACACCGGGGAGCTGTTTTTT	CASSALANTGELFF
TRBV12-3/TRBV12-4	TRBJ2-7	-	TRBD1	TGTGCCAGCAGGAAGTCCACCACGGGACAGAGGAGATACGAGCAGTACTTC	CASRKSTTGQRRYEQYF
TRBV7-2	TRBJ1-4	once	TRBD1	TGTGCCAGCGGCAGGACAGGGCCTAATGAAAAACTGTTTTTT	CASGRTGPNEKLFF
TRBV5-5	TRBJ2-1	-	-	TGTGCCAGCAGCTGGGGAGCTTTGACCTACAATGAGCAGTTCTTC	CASSWGALTYNEQFF
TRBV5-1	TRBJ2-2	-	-	TGCGCCAGCAGCTTGGAGCTCGGGGCCGACACCGGGGAGCTGTTTTTT	CASSLELGADTGELFF
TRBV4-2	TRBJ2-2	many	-	TGTGCCAGCAGCCAAGATCCCCCAGGGGCCATCACCGGGGAGCTGTTTTTT	CASSQDPPGAITGELFF
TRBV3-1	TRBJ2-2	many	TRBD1	TGTGCCAGCAGCCCTGGACAGGTGGAGACCGGGGAGCTGTTTTTT	CASSPGQVETGELFF
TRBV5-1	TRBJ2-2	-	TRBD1	TGCGCCAGCAGCTACAGGGGGCAGAACGGGGAGCTGTTTTTT	CASSYRGQNGELFF
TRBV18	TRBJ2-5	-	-	TGTGCCAGCTCGGACAGACGACAAGAGACCCAGTACTTC	CASSDRRQETQYF
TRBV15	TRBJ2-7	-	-	TGTGCCACCAGCAGACCCCCCGCGGGGTCTCGCTACGAGCAGTACTTC	CATSRPPAGSRYEQYF
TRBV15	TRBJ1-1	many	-	TGTGCCACCAGCAGAGATCTCTTCGGGGAACTAATGAACACTGAAGCTTTCTTT	CATSRDLFGELMNTEAFF
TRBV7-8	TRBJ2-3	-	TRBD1	TGTGCCAGCAGCCTACGGACAGGGGGCGGCACAGATACGCAGTATTTT	CASSLRTGGGTDTQYF
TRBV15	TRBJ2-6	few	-	TGTGCCACCAGCAAACCCCTAGCGCGACCCAGCGTCCTGACTTTC	CATSKPLARPSVLTF
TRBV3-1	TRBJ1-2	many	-	TGTGCCAGCAGCCAACTTGGTGGAAACTATGGCTACACCTTC	CASSQLGGNYGYTF
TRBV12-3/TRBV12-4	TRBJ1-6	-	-	TGTGCCAGCAGTTTAGGGGGGCAGTCACCCCTCCACTTT	CASSLGGQSPLHF
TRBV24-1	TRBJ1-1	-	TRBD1	TGTGCCACCAGAGACGGACAGGTGAACACTGAAGCTTTCTTT	CATRDGQVNTEAFF
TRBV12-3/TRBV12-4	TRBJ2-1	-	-	TGTGCCAGCAGTTCGGGCCCCCGTGAGCAGTTCTTC	CASSSGPREQFF
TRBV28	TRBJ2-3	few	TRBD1	TGTGCCAGCAGCCAGGGGACAGGCACAGATACGCAGTATTTT	CASSQGTGTDTQYF
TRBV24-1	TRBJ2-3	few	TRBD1	TGTGCCACCAGTGAAAACGGACAGGGCGCAGATACGCAGTATTTT	CATSENGQGADTQYF
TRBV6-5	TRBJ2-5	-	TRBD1	TGTGCCAGCAGTTTTCAGGGGGTATGGCGGGAGACCCAGTACTTC	CASSFQGVWRETQYF
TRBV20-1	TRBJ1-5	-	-	TGCAGTGCTAGTACGGCGGATCAGCCCCAGCATTTT	CSASTADQPQHF
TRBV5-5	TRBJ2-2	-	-	TGTGCCAGCCGCAAGGACAGAAACACCGGGGAGCTGTTTTTT	CASRKDRNTGELFF
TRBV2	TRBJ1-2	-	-	TGTGCCAGCAGTGAGGTCAGAAGCAACTATGGCTACACCTTC	CASSEVRSNYGYTF
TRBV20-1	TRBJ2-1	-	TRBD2	TGCAGTGCCACTAGGACTAGCGGAGTTGAGCAGTTCTTC	CSATRTSGVEQFF
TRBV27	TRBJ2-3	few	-	TGTGCCAGCAGTTTATGGTCCCCTTCGCTGCCTGGCACAGATACGCAGTATTTT	CASSLWSPSLPGTDTQYF
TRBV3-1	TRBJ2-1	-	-	TGTGCCAGCAGCCAAGATCTTTCTAAAACCCGTGAGCAGTTCTTC	CASSQDLSKTREQFF
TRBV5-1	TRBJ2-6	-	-	TGCGCCAGCAGCTTACAGGCTCTCTCTGGGGCCAACGTCCTGACTTTC	CASSLQALSGANVLTF
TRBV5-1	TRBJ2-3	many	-	TGCGCCAGCAGCCAAACAGGGCGGGAAACAGATACGCAGTATTTT	CASSQTGRETDTQYF
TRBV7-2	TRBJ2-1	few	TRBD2	TGTGCCAGCACCAGCGGACTAGCGGGAATCAATGAGCAGTTCTTC	CASTSGLAGINEQFF
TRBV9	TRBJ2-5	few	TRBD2	TGTGCCAGCAGCGGAGGGACTAGCGGGACCCCAGAGACCCAGTACTTC	CASSGGTSGTPETQYF
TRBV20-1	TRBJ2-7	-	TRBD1	TGCAGTGCCAGGGTAGGGGGCCCCTACGAGCAGTACTTC	CSARVGGPYEQYF
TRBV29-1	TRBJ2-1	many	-	TGCAGCCTAGATAACTCCTACAATGAGCAGTTCTTC	CSLDNSYNEQFF
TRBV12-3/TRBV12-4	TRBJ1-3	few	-	TGTGCCAGCAGTCCAAGAATAGGCTCTGGAAACACCATATATTTT	CASSPRIGSGNTIYF
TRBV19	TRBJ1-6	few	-	TGTGCCAGTAGTATAGGTGGATTTGGGAATTCACCCCTCCACTTT	CASSIGGFGNSPLHF
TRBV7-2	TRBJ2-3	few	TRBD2	TGTGCCAGCAGCTTAGGCGGGAGCCCTAGCACAGATACGCAGTATTTT	CASSLGGSPSTDTQYF
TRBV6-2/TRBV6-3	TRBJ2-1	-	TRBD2	TGTGCCAGCAGTTACTCCCTATGGCGGGAGGGAATTGAGCAGTTCTTC	CASSYSLWREGIEQFF
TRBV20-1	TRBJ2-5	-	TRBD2	TGCAGTGCTCCTAGCGGTTGGTACCAAGAGACCCAGTACTTC	CSAPSGWYQETQYF
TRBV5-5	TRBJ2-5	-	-	TGTGCCAGCAGCTTTGATCTGGGAACAGAGACCCAGTACTTC	CASSFDLGTETQYF
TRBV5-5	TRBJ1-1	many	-	TGTGCCAGCAGATGGGCGCATGACAGAAAAGCTTTCTTT	CASRWAHDRKAFF
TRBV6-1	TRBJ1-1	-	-	TGTGCCAGCATATGGGGGACTGAAGCTTTCTTT	CASIWGTEAFF
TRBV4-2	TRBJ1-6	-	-	TGTGCCAGCAGCACCGTGACAGGACGGATTTCACCCCTCCACTTT	CASSTVTGRISPLHF
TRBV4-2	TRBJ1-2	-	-	TGTGCCAGCAGCCCGGAGGCCCAGAGGCGAGTTAACTATGGCTACACCTTC	CASSPEAQRRVNYGYTF
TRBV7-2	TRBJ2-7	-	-	TGTGCCAGCAGCACCAGGGGTGGGGGGGCTTCCTACGAGCAGTACTTC	CASSTRGGGASYEQYF
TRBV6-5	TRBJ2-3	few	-	TGTGCCAGCAGTTACTCAGGGGATTCCGATACGCAGTATTTT	CASSYSGDSDTQYF
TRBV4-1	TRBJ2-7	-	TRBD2	TGCGCCAGCAGCCAAGAGCTAGCGGGGGAGCAGTACTTC	CASSQELAGEQYF
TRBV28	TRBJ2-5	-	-	TGTGCCAGCATGAATCTCCAGACCCAGTACTTC	CASMNLQTQYF
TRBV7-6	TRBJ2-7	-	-	TGTGCCAGCAGCTCCTACCGGAGCTACGAGCAGTACTTC	CASSSYRSYEQYF
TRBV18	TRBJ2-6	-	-	TGTGCCAGCTCACTCCAGGGTCCCAGCTCTGGGGCCAACGTCCTGACTTTC	CASSLQGPSSGANVLTF
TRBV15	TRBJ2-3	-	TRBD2	TGTGCCACCAGCAGAGATCTTGTTCGGCGGGAGCATCAGTATTTT	CATSRDLVRREHQYF
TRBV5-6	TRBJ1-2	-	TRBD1	TGTGCCAGCAGCCCGAGGGCCGACAGGGCTGAATCAAACAATGGCTACACCTTC	CASSPRADRAESNNGYTF
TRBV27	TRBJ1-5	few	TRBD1	TGTGCCAGCAGTTTATCCCTGGGACAGGGCCGGGGTCAGCCCCAGCATTTT	CASSLSLGQGRGQPQHF